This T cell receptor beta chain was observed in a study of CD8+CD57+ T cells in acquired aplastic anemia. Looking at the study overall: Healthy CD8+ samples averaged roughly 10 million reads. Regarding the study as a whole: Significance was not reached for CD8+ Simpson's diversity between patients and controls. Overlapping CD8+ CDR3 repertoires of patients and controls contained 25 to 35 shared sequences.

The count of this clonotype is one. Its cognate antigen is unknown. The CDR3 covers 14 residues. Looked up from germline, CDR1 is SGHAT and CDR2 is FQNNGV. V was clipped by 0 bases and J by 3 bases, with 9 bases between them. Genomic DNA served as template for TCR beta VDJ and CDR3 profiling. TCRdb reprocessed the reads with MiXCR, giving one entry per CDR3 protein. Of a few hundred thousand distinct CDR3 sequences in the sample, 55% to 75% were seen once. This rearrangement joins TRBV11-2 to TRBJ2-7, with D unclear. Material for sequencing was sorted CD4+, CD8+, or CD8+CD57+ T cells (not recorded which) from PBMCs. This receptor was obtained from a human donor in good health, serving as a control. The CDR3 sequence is CASSLDRTVYEQYF. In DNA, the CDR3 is TGTGCCAGCAGCTTAGATAGAACAGTCTACGAGCAGTACTTC.